Each of the 15 T cell receptor beta chains below was sequenced from the same sample in a study of CD8 T cells in ankylosing spondylitis. TCRdb re-called the 5' RACE reads through MiXCR, storing one row per CDR3 protein. The table includes around 150,000 distinct CDR3 sequences, 44% detected once. The sample was synovial fluid, either unsorted or a sorted T cell fraction (not recorded which). The source is a male donor with ankylosing spondylitis.

This clonotype was seen a few times. The chain links TRBV7-2 to TRBJ2-5, with TRBD2 identical over 7 bases. The V gene's germline CDR1 is SGHTA and CDR2 FQGNSA. V lost 5 bases to trimming and J lost 3 bases; unmatched junction nucleotides: 12. The CDR3 has 16 amino acids. The chain's CDR3 is CASSLLLGLAEETQYF. CDR3 DNA sequence: TGTGCCAGCAGCCTCCTTCTCGGGCTAGCGGAAGAGACCCAGTACTTC.

The chain uses TRBV28 and TRBJ1-5; 7 nucleotides match TRBD1. With 6 bases clipped from V and 5 bases from J, the junction kept 10 bases outside the gene matches. This CDR3 comprises 15 residues. Germline-derived CDR1 and CDR2 are MDHEN and SYDVKM. The chain's CDR3 is CASRTRDRPYQPQHF. For the CDR3, the DNA is TGTGCCAGCAGAACCCGGGACAGACCTTATCAGCCCCAGCATTTT. The whole variable domain, filled in from reference TRBV28 and TRBJ1-5, reads DVKVTQSSRYLVKRTGEKVFLECVQDMDHENMFWYRQDPGLGLRLIYFSYDVKMKEKGDIPEGYSVSREKKERFSLILESASTNQTSMYLCASRTRDRPYQPQHFGDGTRLSIL.

This clonotype was counted many times. The chain combines TRBV3-1 with TRBJ2-7; D is perhaps TRBD1 (6 bases). The germline V gene has CDR1 LGHDT and CDR2 YNNKEL (reference sequence). The germline V and J ends were trimmed by 4 bases and 2 bases, with 15 bases remaining between them. The CDR3 is 15 residues long. The CDR3 loop is CASSRGLERTYEQYF. CDR3 bases: TGTGCCAGCAGCCGGGGGCTAGAGAGAACCTACGAGCAGTACTTC.

This sequence joins TRBV6-5 and TRBJ2-5; D is unresolved. Germline-derived CDR1 and CDR2 are MNHEY and SVGAGI. The CDR3 has 15 amino acids. V lost 3 bases, J lost 2 bases, and 13 bases lay in between. The CDR3 loop is CASSYGGGSQETQYF. The CDR3, as DNA: TGTGCCAGCAGTTATGGCGGCGGTTCTCAAGAGACCCAGTACTTC.

The chain joins TRBV4-1 to TRBJ2-2, with TRBD2 matching over 7 bases. Germline V gives CDR1 MGHRA, CDR2 YSYEKL. The CDR3 runs to 17 residues. V lost 1 base to trimming and J lost 1 base; unmatched junction nucleotides: 6. The CDR3 DNA reads as TGCGCCAGCAGCCAAGGTGACGGGGGGTGGAACACCGGGGAGCTGTTTTTT. Amino acids: CASSQGDGGWNTGELFF.

The chain combines TRBV3-1 with TRBJ2-1, with TRBD2 matching 8 bases. The CDR3 spans 15 residues. Germline CDR1 LGHDT, CDR2 YNNKEL (reference sequence). V gave up 3 bases and J gave up 2 bases; unmatched junction bases: 3. CDR3 sequence reads: CASSQSGSPYNEQFF. The CDR3 bases are TGTGCCAGCAGCCAGAGCGGGAGTCCCTACAATGAGCAGTTCTTC.

This clonotype turned up a few times. CDR3 amino acids: CASSLRQTGEQFF. In DNA, the CDR3 is TGCGCCAGCAGCCTCCGACAGACTGGAGAGCAGTTCTTC. This rearrangement joins TRBV4-3 to TRBJ2-1; tentative D call: TRBD1 (5 bases). Trimming removed 4 bases at V and 10 bases at J, with 14 bases between. The germline gives CDR1 LGHNA, CDR2 YSLEER. CDR3 length equals 13 residues.

This clonotype was observed a handful of times. The chain uses TRBV12-3 or TRBV12-4 and TRBJ1-2, with a tentative D call TRBD1 (5 bases). Trimming shortened V by 6 bases and J by 6 bases, and 11 bases separated the two germline ends. The CDR3 is made up of 12 amino acids. The DNA for the CDR3 is TGTGCCAGCAGAACTGGGGCTGATGGCTACACCTTC. This encodes CASRTGADGYTF.

The chain uses TRBV7-6 and TRBJ1-1, with a possible D match to TRBD1 (5 bases). The CDR3 is 15 amino acids. V was pared by 3 bases and J by 0 bases, with 11 bases between. CDR1 is SGHVS, CDR2 FNYEAQ, per germline. CDR3 in DNA: TGTGCCAGCAGCTTGGGGGGAGGTTTGAACACTGAAGCTTTCTTT. It is translated as CASSLGGGLNTEAFF.

The CDR3 DNA reads TGTGCCAGTAGTCCGCCCTGGAATGAAGCTTTCTTT. It codes for CASSPPWNEAFF. V is TRBV19 and J is TRBJ1-1; D ambiguous. Germline CDR1 is LNHDA and CDR2 is SQIVND (reference sequence). V was trimmed by 5 bases and J by 7 bases, leaving 11 bases between them. The CDR3 is 12 amino acids.

The CDR3 DNA is TGCAGTGCTAGAGATACGGGAGGGATCAATCAGCCCCAGCATTTT. This gives the protein CSARDTGGINQPQHF. The chain has TRBV20-1 and TRBJ1-5; D call uncertain. Germline V CDR1 and CDR2: DFQATT, SNEGSKA (reference sequence). V was shortened by 0 bases and J by 3 bases, with 12 bases between the two germline ends. CDR3 size: 15 residues.

This clonotype appeared a few times. The V gene is TRBV12-3 or TRBV12-4, the J gene TRBJ2-1, with 10 bases aligning to TRBD2. Losses at the gene ends were 7 bases for V and 0 bases for J; bases not matched to a gene: 12. The CDR3 sequence is 18 residues long. The CDR3 nucleotides are TGTGCCAGCAACGATCTAGCGGGGGATCTAAGCTCCTACAATGAGCAGTTCTTC. Amino acids: CASNDLAGDLSSYNEQFF.

The chain is built from TRBV12-3 or TRBV12-4 and TRBJ1-2, with TRBD1 matching over 8 bases. V lost 1 base to trimming and J lost 6 bases; unmatched junction nucleotides: 4. The CDR3 consists of 14 residues. DNA for the CDR3: TGTGCCAGCAGTTTAGGGACAGGGTATAATGGCTACACCTTC. This translates into CASSLGTGYNGYTF.

This clonotype was seen more than once but under ten times. This chain connects TRBV28 to TRBJ1-5; unclear D gene. V was shortened by 5 bases and J by 5 bases, with 7 bases between the two germline ends. This CDR3 region has 12 residues. Germline V lookup: CDR1 MDHEN, CDR2 SYDVKM. The CDR3 nucleotides are TGTGCCAGCAGTCCAATAGATCAGCCCCAGCATTTT. Encoded protein: CASSPIDQPQHF.

V gene TRBV20-1 combines with J gene TRBJ2-2, with D possibly being TRBD1 or TRBD2 (6 bases each). The V end was cut by 6 bases, the J end by 6 bases, with 17 bases between. CDR3 length: 14 residues. Germline-derived CDR1 and CDR2 are DFQATT and SNEGSKA (reference sequence). The DNA for the CDR3 is TGCAGTGCCTCGCCGGGGGCGCGCCCCGGGGAGCTGTTTTTT. Amino acids: CSASPGARPGELFF.